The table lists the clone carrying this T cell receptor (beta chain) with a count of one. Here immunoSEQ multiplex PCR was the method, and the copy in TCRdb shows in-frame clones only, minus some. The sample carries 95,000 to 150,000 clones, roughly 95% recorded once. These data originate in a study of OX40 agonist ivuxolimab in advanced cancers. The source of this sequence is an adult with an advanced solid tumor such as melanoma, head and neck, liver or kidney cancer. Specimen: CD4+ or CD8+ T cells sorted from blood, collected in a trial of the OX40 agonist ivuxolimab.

The CDR3 loop reads CASESPGELQETQYF. CDR3 nucleotide sequence: TGTGCCAGCGAGTCTCCCGGGGAATTACAAGAGACCCAGTACTTC. This chain joins TRBV28 and TRBJ2-5; possible D gene TRBD2, 5 bases. CDR1 is MDHEN, CDR2 SYDVKM, per germline. The CDR3 totals 15 residues. Trimming stripped 8 bases from V and 2 bases from J, with 18 bases between.